This TCR beta chain was sequenced for a study of blood T cell repertoires in COVID-19. Background on the study: The origin of the acute and convalescent COVID-19 samples was the United States, Italy and Spain. PBMCs, B-cell-depleted T cells, or T cells provided the cDNA or gDNA that made up the material.

Original methodology: Estimated nucleated cell counts came from reference gene primer amplification. Only in-frame clones appear in the TCRdb table, and some are missing; sequencing was by immunoSEQ multiplex PCR. D and trimming were read from the DNA, whereas the V and J calls and clone size are those reported in that table. The sample records a few hundred thousand clones, more than 75% being singletons. The CDR3 loop spans 15 amino acids. CDR1 is SNHLY, CDR2 FYNNEI, per germline. The V end was cut by 1 base, the J end by 3 bases, with 13 bases between. This sequence was found in a human donor with acute or convalescent COVID-19. The donor label of this sample is uncertain. Sequencing was carried out using peripheral blood. V and J are TRBV2 and TRBJ2-7, with a tentative D call TRBD1 (5 bases). The CDR3 DNA follows: TGTGCCAGCAGTGAAGTTGGTCGGCAGGGCTACGAGCAGTACTTC. The encoded protein is CASSEVGRQGYEQYF.